This T cell receptor beta chain is drawn from a study of blood T cell repertoires in COVID-19. Across the whole study: The study drew acute and convalescent COVID-19 samples from the United States, Italy and Spain. T cells, B-cell-depleted T cells, or PBMCs provided the cDNA or gDNA that served as material.

Donors were grouped by their self-reported clinical history. Original processing methods: Nucleated cell counts were estimated from reference gene primer amplification. Produced via immunoSEQ multiplex PCR; TCRdb's table is partial and in-frame only. V, J and clone size are those of that table, while D and trimming were read from the DNA. The data contain hundreds of thousands of clones, around 89% of them singletons. This clone has a single count. V trimming: 2 bases; J trimming: 7 bases; junction bases outside the gene matches: 6. Germline V gene lookup returns CDR1 SGHKS and CDR2 YYEKEE (reference sequence). The CDR3 is 14 amino acids.

The rearrangement joins TRBV5-5 to TRBJ2-1, with 7 bases lining up with TRBD2. The specimen sequenced was PBMCs or T cells enriched from blood (not recorded which). This clonotype was sampled from a woman aged 60 to 75 in a cohort exposed to, infected with or recovered from COVID-19 (not recorded which). The CDR3 bases are TGTGCCAGCAGCTTCTATAGGGGAGGGAATGAGCAGTTCTTC. This codes for CASSFYRGGNEQFF.